The T cell receptor (beta chain) described here comes from a study of blood T cell repertoires in COVID-19. Study-wide background: COVID-19 samples collected from the United States, Italy and Spain covered acute and convalescent phases. T cells, B-cell-depleted T cells, or PBMCs supplied cDNA or gDNA.

Original processing notes: Cell counts per sample came from amplifying reference gene primers. Some clones are missing from TCRdb's copy, which holds only in-frame ones; the method was immunoSEQ multiplex PCR. V, J and clone size were drawn from that table, and D and trimming were deduced from the DNA. The sample gives 180,000 or so clones, approximately 80% of which show up once; about 9% is in the top ten. Trimming shortened V by 7 bases and J by 10 bases, and 20 bases separated the two germline ends. This CDR3 comprises 15 residues. Germline V CDR1 and CDR2: SNHLY, FYNNEI. The sequence was obtained from a woman in her forties or fifties with active or convalescent COVID-19. The chain joins TRBV2 to TRBJ1-6; D may be TRBD1 (6 bases). Sequencing input: peripheral blood. DNA of the CDR3: TGTGCCAGCACCCAGGACGGGGGGCGTCGGTCACCCCTCCACTTT. It codes for CASTQDGGRRSPLHF.